The 28 T cell receptor beta chains below all came from one sample that was sequenced in a study of blood T cell repertoires in COVID-19. Libraries were prepared by immunoSEQ multiplex PCR; TCRdb keeps only in-frame clonotypes and omits some of them. In the table there are some 300,000 clones, roughly 87% of which are singletons. Input material: PBMCs or T cells enriched from blood (not recorded which). All receptors derive from a woman between 25 and 40 years old who had recovered from COVID-19.

V usage is TRBV27 and J usage is TRBJ2-5; TRBD2 aligns across 8 bases. CDR1 and CDR2 (germline): MNHEY, SMNVEV (reference sequence). Trimming removed 7 bases from V and 5 bases from J; junction bases left unmatched: 9. CDR3 length: 14 residues. Here the CDR3 DNA reads TGTGCCAGCACACGCCGACTAGCGACGGAGACCCAGTACTTC. Its protein product is CASTRRLATETQYF.

This rearrangement joins TRBV27 to TRBJ2-2, with 7 bases aligning to TRBD2. This CDR3 comprises 15 residues. The J segment lost 3 bases and the V segment lost 5 bases, leaving 6 bases of the junction unmatched. The germline V gene has CDR1 MNHEY and CDR2 SMNVEV (reference sequence). This chain's CDR3 is CASSGGSWDTGELFF. The CDR3 DNA reads TGTGCCAGCAGTGGCGGGAGTTGGGACACCGGGGAGCTGTTTTTT.

This clone has only a few counts. The chain recombines TRBV7-8 with TRBJ2-5; possibly TRBD2 for D (6 bases). Germline loops: CDR1 SGHVS, CDR2 FQNEAQ. The CDR3 sequence is 16 residues long. V gave up 4 bases and J gave up 6 bases, with 21 bases separating them. The CDR3 DNA reads TGTGCCAGCAGCTCCCAGGGTTTAGGTCGCGGGAAGACCCAGTACTTC. Encoded protein: CASSSQGLGRGKTQYF.

J is TRBJ1-2 and V is TRBV21-1; the D call TRBD1 from the table was never checked on the DNA. TRBV21-1 is designated a pseudogene. The CDR3 sequence is 13 residues long. The CDR3 is CASSKVRRGGYTF. DNA for the CDR3: TGTGCCAGCAGCAAAGTGAGAAGGGGTGGCTACACCTTC.

This clone was found a few times. This chain links TRBV27 with TRBJ2-1; 7 bases fit TRBD2. CDR1 is MNHEY and CDR2 is SMNVEV in the germline V gene (reference sequence). The J segment lost 5 bases and the V segment lost 5 bases, leaving 9 bases of the junction unmatched. CDR3 length: 15 amino acids. This CDR3 reads CASSPSGLTNNEQFF. CDR3 nucleotides: TGTGCCAGCAGTCCTAGCGGACTTACTAACAATGAGCAGTTCTTC.

The chain uses TRBV27 and TRBJ1-1; no clear D. Germline lookup yields CDR1 MNHEY and CDR2 SMNVEV (reference sequence). CDR3 length equals 13 residues. Trimming pared 5 bases from V and 3 bases from J, leaving 10 bases between. CDR3 sequence: CASSREDYTEAFF. Written as DNA, the CDR3 is TGTGCCAGCAGTCGAGAGGACTACACTGAAGCTTTCTTT.

This clone occurred a few times. This chain joins TRBV3-1 (or the pseudogene TRBV3-2) and TRBJ2-7; 11 positions agree with TRBD2. The germline gives CDR1 LGHDT, CDR2 YNNKEL (reference sequence). The CDR3 is 15 residues long. With V trimmed by 6 bases and J by 4 bases, 8 bases remained unmatched. CDR3 coding DNA: TGTGCCAGCAGGGGAATGGGACTAGCGGCTTACGAGCAGTACTTC. It specifies CASRGMGLAAYEQYF.

Only one count was recorded for this clone. J is TRBJ2-2 and V is TRBV2; 8 bases agree with TRBD1. The CDR3 loop spans 15 amino acids. Germline V CDR1 and CDR2: SNHLY, FYNNEI. The ends lost 1 base at V and 8 bases at J; junction bases unmatched: 6. The CDR3 nucleotides are TGTGCCAGCAGTGAAGGTGTCAGGGGGCAGGGGGAGCTGTTTTTT. It yields the protein CASSEGVRGQGELFF.

This chain joins TRBV7-9 and TRBJ1-1, with a possible D match to TRBD1 (5 bases). V was cut by 3 bases and J by 1 base, with 9 bases left in between. The length of the CDR3 is 14 residues. Germline V lookup: CDR1 SEHNR, CDR2 FQNEAQ (reference sequence). The CDR3 reads CASSFRTQNTEAFF. In DNA, the CDR3 is TGTGCCAGCAGCTTCCGGACACAGAACACTGAAGCTTTCTTT. Supplemented by reference TRBV7-9 and TRBJ1-1, the full variable domain reads DTGVSQNPRHKITKRGQNVTFRCDPISEHNRLYWYRQTLGQGPEFLTYFQNEAQLEKSRLLSDRFSAERPKGSFSTLEIQRTEQGDSAMYLCASSFRTQNTEAFFGQGTRLTVV.

The chain couples TRBV9 to TRBJ2-7; D ambiguous. The V gene lost 3 bases and the J gene lost 3 bases, with 13 bases spanning the gap. Germline-derived CDR1 and CDR2 are SGDLS and YYNGEE. The CDR3 spans 14 residues. The CDR3 DNA sequence: TGTGCCAGCAGCGGACATGGCCAAGGCTACGAGCAGTACTTC. This encodes CASSGHGQGYEQYF.

The rearrangement uses TRBV6-5 and TRBJ1-1; no reliable D call. The germline CDR1 and CDR2 sequences are MNHEY and SVGAGI. CDR3 size: 10 residues. The CDR3 coding sequence is TGTATTTCAGGGAACACTGAAGCTTTCTTT. The encoded protein is CISGNTEAFF.

The J gene is TRBJ1-5, the V gene TRBV4-1, with 7 bases identical to TRBD1. With V trimmed by 10 bases and J by 5 bases, 5 bases remained unmatched. Germline CDR1 and CDR2: MGHRA and YSYEKL. This CDR3 contains 12 residues. DNA of the CDR3: TGCGCCACCGGGGACAGCGATCAGCCCCAGCATTTT. It yields the protein CATGDSDQPQHF.

The genes are TRBV6-2 or TRBV6-3 and TRBJ1-2, with a possible D match to TRBD1 (6 bases). Germline-derived CDR1 and CDR2 are MNHEY and SVGEGT. V was shortened by 6 bases and J by 5 bases, with 13 bases between the two germline ends. The CDR3 sequence is 13 residues long. The CDR3 nucleotides are TGTGCCAGCAGCTGGGACACCGGATATGGCTACACCTTC. Its translation is CASSWDTGYGYTF.

This sequence joins TRBV10-3 and TRBJ2-1, with 9 bases identical to TRBD2. J lost 4 bases, V lost 8 bases, and 6 bases had no gene match. This CDR3 is 14 amino acids long. CDR1 ENHRY and CDR2 SYGVKD come from the germline V gene. In DNA form, the CDR3 reads TGTGCCATCCGTCAGACTAGCGGATACAATGAGCAGTTCTTC. This translates into CAIRQTSGYNEQFF.

This clone showed up just once. The chain has TRBV5-4 and TRBJ2-7; 10 nucleotides align to TRBD2. This CDR3 has 14 residues. Germline-derived CDR1 and CDR2 are SGHNT and YYREEE (reference sequence). Trimming removed 5 bases from V and 5 bases from J; junction bases left unmatched: 7. The CDR3 nucleotides are TGTGCCAGCAGGACAGCGGGGGGGCCGGACGAGCAGTACTTC. Translating it yields CASRTAGGPDEQYF.

The chain employs TRBV27 and TRBJ2-2; 8 nucleotides match TRBD2. Germline CDR1 MNHEY, CDR2 SMNVEV (reference sequence). Losses at the gene ends were 0 bases for V and 4 bases for J; bases not matched to a gene: 19. The CDR3 extends over 21 amino acids. The CDR3 DNA reads TGTGCCAGCAGTTTATCATCGACCCCCAAAACTAGCGGTCGTTTCACCGGGGAGCTGTTTTTT. Amino acid sequence: CASSLSSTPKTSGRFTGELFF.

This clone was observed a handful of times. The CDR3 region has the DNA TGTGCCAGCAGCTTCAACACAGCCTACGAGCAGTACTTC. This translates into CASSFNTAYEQYF. The rearrangement joins TRBV5-6 to TRBJ2-7, with no clear D. The CDR3 length is 13 residues. Germline CDR1 and CDR2: SGHDT and YYEEEE. V was cut by 2 bases and J by 2 bases, with 8 bases left in between.

The V and J genes are TRBV30 and TRBJ1-2; possibly TRBD1 for D (5 bases). The germline gives CDR1 GTSNPN, CDR2 SVGIG (reference sequence). Trimming removed 4 bases at V and 3 bases at J, with 12 bases between. This CDR3 contains 13 residues. As DNA, the CDR3 is TGTGCCTGGACGGGGGTCAGGGACTATGGCTACACCTTC. Its protein product is CAWTGVRDYGYTF.

This chain connects TRBV9 to TRBJ1-6, with 7 bases that match TRBD1. J was trimmed by 7 bases and V by 2 bases; bases with no gene match: 3. The CDR3 runs to 14 residues. Germline lookup yields CDR1 SGDLS and CDR2 YYNGEE. The CDR3 sequence is CASSVTGENSPLHF. The CDR3 DNA reads TGTGCCAGCAGCGTTACAGGGGAGAATTCACCCCTCCACTTT.

The J gene is TRBJ1-1, the V gene TRBV7-8; D possibly corresponds to TRBD1 (5 bases). V lost 2 bases to trimming and J lost 3 bases, with 7 bases between them. This CDR3 spans 13 amino acids. Germline loops: CDR1 SGHVS, CDR2 FQNEAQ. CDR3 nucleotide sequence: TGTGCCAGCAGCTTAATCAGGGACACTGAAGCTTTCTTT. This encodes CASSLIRDTEAFF. The variable domain in full, with the rest retrieved from reference TRBV7-8 and TRBJ1-1, is GAGVSQSPRYKVAKRGQDVALRCDPISGHVSLFWYQQALGQGPEFLTYFQNEAQLDKSGLPSDRFFAERPEGSVSTLKIQRTQQEDSAVYLCASSLIRDTEAFFGQGTRLTVV.

The rearrangement uses TRBV27 and TRBJ2-1; 9 bases are a match to TRBD2. The V and J ends lost 2 bases and 8 bases, in that order; junction bases with no gene match: 1. Germline V gene sequence: CDR1 MNHEY, CDR2 SMNVEV (reference sequence). The CDR3 loop spans 13 amino acids. CDR3 protein: CASSLRTSDEQFF. CDR3 DNA sequence: TGTGCCAGCAGTTTAAGGACTAGCGATGAGCAGTTCTTC.

V gene TRBV9 combines with J gene TRBJ1-1, with D perhaps TRBD1 (6 bases). The CDR3 covers 15 residues. Looked up from germline, CDR1 is SGDLS and CDR2 is YYNGEE. The V gene lost 4 bases and the J gene lost 0 bases, with 13 bases spanning the gap. CDR3 residues: CASSPRGGMNTEAFF. The DNA of the CDR3 is TGTGCCAGCAGCCCCCGAGGGGGAATGAACACTGAAGCTTTCTTT. Filled out from reference TRBV9 and TRBJ1-1, the complete variable domain reads DSGVTQTPKHLITATGQRVTLRCSPRSGDLSVYWYQQSLDQGLQFLIQYYNGEERAKGNILERFSAQQFPDLHSELNLSSLELGDSALYFCASSPRGGMNTEAFFGQGTRLTVV.

The chain employs TRBV9 and TRBJ2-1; D possibly corresponds to TRBD2 (6 bases). Deletions cut 3 bases from V and 2 bases from J, with 12 bases between. The CDR3 is made up of 15 amino acids. CDR1 is SGDLS and CDR2 is YYNGEE in the germline V gene. CDR3 region: CASSGGRLAYNEQFF. CDR3 in DNA: TGTGCCAGCAGCGGGGGGAGGCTAGCCTACAATGAGCAGTTCTTC.

The rearrangement uses TRBV6-5 and TRBJ2-3; 8 positions match TRBD1. CDR1 MNHEY and CDR2 SVGAGI come from the germline V gene. V shed 6 bases, J shed 6 bases, and the junction held 8 bases outside the gene matches. The CDR3 consists of 14 residues. In DNA, the CDR3 is TGTGCCAGCAGCCTCAGACAGGGGATTGATACGCAGTATTTT. Translation: CASSLRQGIDTQYF.

V gene TRBV24-1 combines with J gene TRBJ1-1; D remains ambiguous. The length of the CDR3 is 14 residues. The V and J ends lost 7 bases and 3 bases respectively, with 14 bases between them. Germline V gene lookup returns CDR1 KGHDR and CDR2 SFDVKD. The DNA for the CDR3 is TGTGCCACCAGGGCAACTGCCCGGGACACTGAAGCTTTCTTT. Protein: CATRATARDTEAFF.

V and J are TRBV15 and TRBJ1-1; a weak D match, TRBD1 (5 bases). The CDR3 is made up of 17 amino acids. V was cut by 2 bases and J by 0 bases, with 16 bases left in between. Germline values: CDR1 LNHNV, CDR2 YYDKDF (reference sequence). In nucleotides, the CDR3 is TGTGCCACCAGCAGACTGGGGGAGGTTGGCTTGAACACTGAAGCTTTCTTT. This gives the protein CATSRLGEVGLNTEAFF.

The chain carries TRBV6-2 or TRBV6-3 and TRBJ2-5, with 8 nucleotides matching TRBD1. The CDR3 length is 14 residues. J was trimmed by 5 bases and V by 6 bases; bases with no gene match: 8. Germline V CDR1 and CDR2: MNHEY, SVGEGT. CDR3 sequence (DNA): TGTGCCAGCAGGCCTCAGGGGGCGAGGGAGACCCAGTACTTC. This sequence encodes CASRPQGARETQYF.

The chain uses TRBV6-5 and TRBJ1-2, with D unclear. There are 14 residues in the CDR3. With 4 bases removed from V and 0 bases from J, the gap between germline ends came to 9 bases. CDR1 is MNHEY, CDR2 SVGAGI, per germline. This chain's CDR3 is CASSWAGANYGYTF. DNA of the CDR3: TGTGCCAGCAGTTGGGCCGGGGCTAACTATGGCTACACCTTC.